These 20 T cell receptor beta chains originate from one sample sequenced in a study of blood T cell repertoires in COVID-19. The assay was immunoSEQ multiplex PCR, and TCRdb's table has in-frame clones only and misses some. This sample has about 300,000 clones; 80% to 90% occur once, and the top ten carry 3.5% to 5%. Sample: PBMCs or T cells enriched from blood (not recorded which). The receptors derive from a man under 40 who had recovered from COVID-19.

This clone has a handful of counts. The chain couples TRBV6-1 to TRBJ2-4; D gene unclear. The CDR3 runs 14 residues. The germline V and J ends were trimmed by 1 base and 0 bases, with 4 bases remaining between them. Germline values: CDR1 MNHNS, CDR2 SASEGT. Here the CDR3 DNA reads TGTGCCAGCAGTGAAGAACTAGCCAAAAACATTCAGTACTTC. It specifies CASSEELAKNIQYF.

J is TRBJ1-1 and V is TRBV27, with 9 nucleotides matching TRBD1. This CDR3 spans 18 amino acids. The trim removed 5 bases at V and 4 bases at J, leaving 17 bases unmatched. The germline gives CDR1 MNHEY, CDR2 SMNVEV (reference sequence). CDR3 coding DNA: TGTGCCAGCAGTACCATCCCCGGGACAGGGCAGGGTAGCACTGAAGCTTTCTTT. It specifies CASSTIPGTGQGSTEAFF.

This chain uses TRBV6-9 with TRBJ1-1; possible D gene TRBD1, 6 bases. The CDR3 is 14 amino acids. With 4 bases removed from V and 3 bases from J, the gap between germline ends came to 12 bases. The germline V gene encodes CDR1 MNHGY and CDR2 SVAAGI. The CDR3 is CASSSSGVYTEAFF. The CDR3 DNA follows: TGTGCCAGCAGTTCCTCAGGGGTATACACTGAAGCTTTCTTT.

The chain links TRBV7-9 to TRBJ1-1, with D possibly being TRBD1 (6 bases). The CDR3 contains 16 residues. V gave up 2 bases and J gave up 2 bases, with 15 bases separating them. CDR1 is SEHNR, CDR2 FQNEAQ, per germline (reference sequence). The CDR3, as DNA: TGTGCCAGCAGCTTAACCGGGGGGCGCAGAAACACTGAAGCTTTCTTT. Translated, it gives CASSLTGGRRNTEAFF.

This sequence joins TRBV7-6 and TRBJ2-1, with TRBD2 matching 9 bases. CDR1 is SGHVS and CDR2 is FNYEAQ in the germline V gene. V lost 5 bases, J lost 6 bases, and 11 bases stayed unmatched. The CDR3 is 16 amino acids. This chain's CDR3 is CASSRPLSGGLNEQFF. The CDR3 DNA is TGTGCCAGCAGCCGGCCACTAAGCGGGGGGCTCAATGAGCAGTTCTTC. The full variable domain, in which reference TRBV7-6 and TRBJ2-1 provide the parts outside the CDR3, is GAGVSQSPRYKVTKRGQDVALRCDPISGHVSLYWYRQALGQGPEFLTYFNYEAQQDKSGLPNDRFSAERPEGSISTLTIQRTEQRDSAMYRCASSRPLSGGLNEQFFGPGTRLTVL.

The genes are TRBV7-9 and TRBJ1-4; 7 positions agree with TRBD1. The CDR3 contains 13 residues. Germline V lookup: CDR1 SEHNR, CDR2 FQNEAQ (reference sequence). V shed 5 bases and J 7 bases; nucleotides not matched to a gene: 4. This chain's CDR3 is CASSTGTVEKLFF. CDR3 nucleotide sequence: TGTGCCAGCAGCACAGGGACAGTTGAAAAACTGTTTTTT. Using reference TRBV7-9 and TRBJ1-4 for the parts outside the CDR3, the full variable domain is DTGVSQNPRHKITKRGQNVTFRCDPISEHNRLYWYRQTLGQGPEFLTYFQNEAQLEKSRLLSDRFSAERPKGSFSTLEIQRTEQGDSAMYLCASSTGTVEKLFFGSGTQLSVL.

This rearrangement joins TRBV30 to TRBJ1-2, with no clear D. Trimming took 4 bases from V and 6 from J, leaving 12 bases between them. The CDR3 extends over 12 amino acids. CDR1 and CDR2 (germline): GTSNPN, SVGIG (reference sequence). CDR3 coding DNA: TGTGCCTGGAAACACGGGTTTAATGGCTACACCTTC. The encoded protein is CAWKHGFNGYTF.

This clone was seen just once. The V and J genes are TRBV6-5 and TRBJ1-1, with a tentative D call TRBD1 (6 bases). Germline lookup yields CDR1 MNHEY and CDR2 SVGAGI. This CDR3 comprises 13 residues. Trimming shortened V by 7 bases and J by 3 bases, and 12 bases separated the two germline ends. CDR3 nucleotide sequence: TGTGCCAGCAAAATCGACAGGTACACTGAAGCTTTCTTT. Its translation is CASKIDRYTEAFF.

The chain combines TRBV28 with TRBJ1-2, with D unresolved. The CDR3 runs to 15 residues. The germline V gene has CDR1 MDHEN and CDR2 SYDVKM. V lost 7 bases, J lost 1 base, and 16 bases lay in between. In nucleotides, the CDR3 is TGTGCCAGCACCGTCCAACGGAGACTTAACTATGGCTACACCTTC. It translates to CASTVQRRLNYGYTF.

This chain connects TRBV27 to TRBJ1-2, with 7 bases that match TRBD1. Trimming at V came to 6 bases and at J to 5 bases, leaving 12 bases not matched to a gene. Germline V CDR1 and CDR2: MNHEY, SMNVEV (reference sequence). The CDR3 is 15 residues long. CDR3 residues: CASRNTRDRPYGYTF. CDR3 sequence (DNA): TGTGCCAGCAGAAACACCCGGGACAGACCGTATGGCTACACCTTC.

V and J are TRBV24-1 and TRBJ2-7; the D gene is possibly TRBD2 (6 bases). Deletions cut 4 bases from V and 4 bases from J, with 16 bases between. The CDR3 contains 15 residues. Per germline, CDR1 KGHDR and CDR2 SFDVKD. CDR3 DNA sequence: TGTGCCACCAGTGACCCAGGTAGCGGCGGATACGAGCAGTACTTC. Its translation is CATSDPGSGGYEQYF.

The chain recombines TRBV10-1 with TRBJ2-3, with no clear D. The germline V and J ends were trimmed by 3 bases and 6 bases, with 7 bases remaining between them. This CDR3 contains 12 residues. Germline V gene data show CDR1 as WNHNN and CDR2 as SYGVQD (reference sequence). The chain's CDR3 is CASSDLLDTQYF. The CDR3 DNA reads TGCGCCAGCAGTGATCTGTTGGATACGCAGTATTTT.

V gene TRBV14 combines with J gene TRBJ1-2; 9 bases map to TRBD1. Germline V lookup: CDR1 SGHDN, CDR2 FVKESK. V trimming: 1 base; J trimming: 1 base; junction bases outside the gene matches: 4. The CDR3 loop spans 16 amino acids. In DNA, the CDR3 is TGTGCCAGCAGCCAAGGACAGGGGGATTTTAACTATGGCTACACCTTC. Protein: CASSQGQGDFNYGYTF.

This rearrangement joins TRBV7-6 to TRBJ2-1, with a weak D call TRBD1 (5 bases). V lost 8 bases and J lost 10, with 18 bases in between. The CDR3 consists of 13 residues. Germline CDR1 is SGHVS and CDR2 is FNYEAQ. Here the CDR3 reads CASGRGRASEQFF. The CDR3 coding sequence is TGTGCCAGCGGAAGGGGCAGAGCCTCCGAGCAGTTCTTC.

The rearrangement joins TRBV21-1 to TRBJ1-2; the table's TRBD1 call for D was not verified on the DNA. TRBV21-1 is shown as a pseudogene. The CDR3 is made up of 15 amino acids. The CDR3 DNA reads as TGTGCCAGCAGCAAAGAAACAGGGAAGAACTATGGCTACACCTTC. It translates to CASSKETGKNYGYTF.

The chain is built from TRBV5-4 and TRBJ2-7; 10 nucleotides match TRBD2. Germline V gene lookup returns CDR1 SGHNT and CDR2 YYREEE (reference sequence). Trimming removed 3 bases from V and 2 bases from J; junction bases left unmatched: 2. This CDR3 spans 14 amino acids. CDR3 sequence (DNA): TGTGCCAGCAGCTACGGACTAGCGGCCTACGAGCAGTACTTC. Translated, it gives CASSYGLAAYEQYF.

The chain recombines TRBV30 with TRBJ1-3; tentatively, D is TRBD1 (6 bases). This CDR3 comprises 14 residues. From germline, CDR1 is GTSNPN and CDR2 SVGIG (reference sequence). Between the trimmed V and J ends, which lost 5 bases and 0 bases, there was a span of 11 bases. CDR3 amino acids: CAWLDRFSGNTIYF. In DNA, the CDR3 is TGTGCCTGGCTCGACAGGTTCTCTGGAAACACCATATATTTT.

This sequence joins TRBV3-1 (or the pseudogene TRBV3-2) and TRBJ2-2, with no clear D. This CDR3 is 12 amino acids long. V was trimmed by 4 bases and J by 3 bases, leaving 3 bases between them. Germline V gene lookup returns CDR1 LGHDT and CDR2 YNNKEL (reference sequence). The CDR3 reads CASSLYTGELFF. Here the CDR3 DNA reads TGTGCCAGCAGCCTCTACACCGGGGAGCTGTTTTTT.

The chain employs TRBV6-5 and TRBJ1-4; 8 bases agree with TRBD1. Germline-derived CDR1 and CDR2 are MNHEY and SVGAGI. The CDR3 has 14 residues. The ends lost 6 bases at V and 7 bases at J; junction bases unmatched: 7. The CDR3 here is CASSSGGRGEKLFF. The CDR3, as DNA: TGTGCCAGCAGCTCAGGGGGCAGGGGTGAAAAACTGTTTTTT.

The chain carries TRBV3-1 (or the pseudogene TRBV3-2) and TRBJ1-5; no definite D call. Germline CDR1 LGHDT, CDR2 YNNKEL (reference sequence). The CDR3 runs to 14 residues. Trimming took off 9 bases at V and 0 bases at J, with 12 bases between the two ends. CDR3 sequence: CASSYSHSNQPQHF. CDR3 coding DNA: TGTGCCAGTTCTTACAGTCATAGCAATCAGCCCCAGCATTTT.